Given below is one T cell receptor (beta chain) in context. The V end lost 5 bases, the J end lost 7 bases, and 9 bases lay between the germline ends. Germline CDR1 is SEHNR and CDR2 is FQNEAQ (reference sequence). The CDR3 has 11 residues. The source of the sample is a study of OX40 agonist ivuxolimab in advanced cancers. On the study more broadly: Those treated in dose escalation had hepatocellular carcinoma, melanoma, renal cell cancer or head and neck cancer.

TCRdb's copy holds only in-frame clones and misses some; the assay was immunoSEQ multiplex PCR. The table records tens of thousands of clones, around 81% of them present only once. The J gene is TRBJ2-7, the V gene TRBV7-9, with D tentatively TRBD1 (5 bases). The sequence derives from an adult with an advanced solid tumor such as melanoma, head and neck, liver or kidney cancer. This specimen was CD4+ or CD8+ T cells sorted from blood, taken in a trial of the OX40 agonist ivuxolimab. CDR3 loop: CASSIGQEQYF. In nucleotides, the CDR3 is TGTGCCAGCAGCATTGGACAAGAGCAGTACTTC. Looking up the rest from reference TRBV7-9 and TRBJ2-7 gives the full variable domain: DTGVSQNPRHKITKRGQNVTFRCDPISEHNRLYWYRQTLGQGPEFLTYFQNEAQLEKSRLLSDRFSAERPKGSFSTLEIQRTEQGDSAMYLCASSIGQEQYFGPGTRLTVT.